Listed below are T cell receptor beta chains from one sample, sequenced in a study of blood T cell repertoires in COVID-19. Sequencing was performed with immunoSEQ multiplex PCR; in TCRdb, only in-frame clones are kept and a portion is missing. This table has more than 300,000 clones, more than 70% appearing once. Material for sequencing was peripheral blood. These receptors were collected from a woman aged 25 to 39 with COVID-19, enrolled during active disease. The CDR3 runs from the conserved cysteine through the conserved F or W. Each record gives: J gene, D gene, V gene, clone size, CDR3 protein, CDR3 DNA. D genes are given only for firm matches. Some rows mark clone size as missing; the rest say once, few, many or name a class of expanded clone.

J gene: TRBJ2-5
D gene: TRBD1
V gene: TRBV18
clone size: .
CDR3 protein: CASSPTGIETQYF
CDR3 DNA: TGTGCCAGCTCACCGACAGGGATAGAGACCCAGTACTTC

J gene: TRBJ1-1
D gene: .
V gene: TRBV6-5
clone size: .
CDR3 protein: CASRSLGGTNTEAFF
CDR3 DNA: TGTGCCAGCAGAAGCCTCGGGGGGACGAACACTGAAGCTTTCTTT

J gene: TRBJ2-7
D gene: .
V gene: TRBV5-6
clone size: .
CDR3 protein: CASSLDRVEQYF
CDR3 DNA: TGTGCCAGCAGCTTGGACCGGGTCGAGCAGTACTTC

J gene: TRBJ2-1
D gene: TRBD1
V gene: TRBV7-9
clone size: .
CDR3 protein: CASSPDRADNEQFF
CDR3 DNA: TGTGCCAGCAGTCCGGACAGGGCCGACAATGAGCAGTTCTTC

J gene: TRBJ2-3
D gene: TRBD2
V gene: TRBV4-2
clone size: .
CDR3 protein: CASSSSSGGAVDTQYF
CDR3 DNA: TGTGCCAGCAGCTCTTCAAGCGGGGGGGCCGTAGATACGCAGTATTTT

J gene: TRBJ1-2
D gene: .
V gene: TRBV10-3
clone size: .
CDR3 protein: CASNQGFGYGYTF
CDR3 DNA: TGTGCCAGCAATCAGGGTTTCGGCTATGGCTACACCTTC

J gene: TRBJ1-4
D gene: .
V gene: TRBV5-4
clone size: .
CDR3 protein: CASSLKEANEKLFF
CDR3 DNA: TGTGCCAGCAGCTTGAAGGAGGCTAATGAAAAACTGTTTTTT

J gene: TRBJ1-6
D gene: TRBD1
V gene: TRBV28
clone size: .
CDR3 protein: CASGQGAIYNSPLHF
CDR3 DNA: TGTGCCAGCGGACAGGGGGCGATTTATAATTCACCCCTCCACTTT

J gene: TRBJ1-2
D gene: TRBD1
V gene: TRBV6-5
clone size: .
CDR3 protein: CASIDRGLNYGYTF
CDR3 DNA: TGTGCCAGCATAGACAGGGGGCTCAACTATGGCTACACCTTC

J gene: TRBJ2-3
D gene: .
V gene: TRBV7-2
clone size: .
CDR3 protein: CASSLATISSTDTQYF
CDR3 DNA: TGTGCCAGCAGCTTAGCGACTATTTCTAGCACAGATACGCAGTATTTT

J gene: TRBJ2-3
D gene: TRBD2
V gene: TRBV18
clone size: .
CDR3 protein: CASSPAGVSTDTQYF
CDR3 DNA: TGTGCCAGCTCACCGGCGGGGGTTTCCACAGATACGCAGTATTTT

J gene: TRBJ2-5
D gene: TRBD2
V gene: TRBV7-9
clone size: .
CDR3 protein: CASSLLAAQETQYF
CDR3 DNA: TGTGCCAGCAGCTTACTAGCGGCACAAGAGACCCAGTACTTC

J gene: TRBJ1-5
D gene: TRBD1
V gene: TRBV28
clone size: once
CDR3 protein: CASSPGQGPNQPQHF
CDR3 DNA: TGTGCCAGCAGCCCGGGACAGGGCCCCAATCAGCCCCAGCATTTT

J gene: TRBJ1-1
D gene: .
V gene: TRBV10-2
clone size: once
CDR3 protein: CASRHSEEAFF
CDR3 DNA: TGCGCCAGCAGACATTCAGAAGAAGCTTTCTTT

J gene: TRBJ2-2
D gene: .
V gene: TRBV5-1
clone size: .
CDR3 protein: CASSLPRTGANTGELFF
CDR3 DNA: TGCGCCAGCAGCCTACCGCGGACGGGGGCGAACACCGGGGAGCTGTTTTTT

J gene: TRBJ1-2
D gene: .
V gene: TRBV6-5
clone size: .
CDR3 protein: CATSRSINSNYGYTF
CDR3 DNA: TGTGCCACCTCACGATCCATTAACTCTAACTATGGCTACACCTTC

J gene: TRBJ1-2
D gene: .
V gene: TRBV7-9
clone size: .
CDR3 protein: CASSSGHANYGYTF
CDR3 DNA: TGTGCCAGCAGCTCGGGACACGCTAACTATGGCTACACCTTC

J gene: TRBJ2-5
D gene: .
V gene: TRBV7-9
clone size: few
CDR3 protein: CASSFREKETQYF
CDR3 DNA: TGTGCCAGCAGCTTCAGGGAAAAAGAGACCCAGTACTTC

J gene: TRBJ2-2
D gene: .
V gene: TRBV5-1
clone size: .
CDR3 protein: CASSLLASTGELFF
CDR3 DNA: TGCGCCAGCAGCTTACTAGCTAGCACCGGGGAGCTGTTTTTT

J gene: TRBJ2-7
D gene: TRBD1
V gene: TRBV5-1
clone size: .
CDR3 protein: CASSTGGDNHEQYF
CDR3 DNA: TGCGCCAGTTCGACAGGGGGCGATAACCACGAGCAGTACTTC

J gene: TRBJ1-4
D gene: TRBD1
V gene: TRBV4-2
clone size: .
CDR3 protein: CASSQDPAGGYEKLFF
CDR3 DNA: TGTGCCAGCAGCCAAGATCCTGCAGGGGGTTATGAAAAACTGTTTTTT

J gene: TRBJ2-6
D gene: .
V gene: TRBV10-2
clone size: .
CDR3 protein: CASSESAGANVLTF
CDR3 DNA: TGCGCCAGCAGCGAATCAGCTGGGGCCAACGTCCTGACTTTC

J gene: TRBJ1-2
D gene: TRBD1
V gene: TRBV9
clone size: .
CDR3 protein: CASSPRRGRDYGYTF
CDR3 DNA: TGTGCCAGCAGCCCTAGAAGGGGGCGTGACTATGGCTACACCTTC

J gene: TRBJ1-4
D gene: .
V gene: TRBV7-9
clone size: .
CDR3 protein: CASSLWGWGSTNEKLFF
CDR3 DNA: TGTGCCAGCAGCTTATGGGGATGGGGCTCAACTAATGAAAAACTGTTTTTT

J gene: TRBJ1-2
D gene: .
V gene: TRBV5-1
clone size: .
CDR3 protein: CASSLYPPGGGNGYTF
CDR3 DNA: TGCGCCAGCAGCTTGTATCCCCCGGGTGGGGGGAATGGCTACACCTTC

J gene: TRBJ2-2
D gene: .
V gene: TRBV24-1
clone size: .
CDR3 protein: CATSDPTGTGELFF
CDR3 DNA: TGTGCCACCAGTGACCCTACAGGGACCGGGGAGCTGTTTTTT

J gene: TRBJ1-2
D gene: .
V gene: TRBV5-1
clone size: .
CDR3 protein: CASSQLMGGGYTF
CDR3 DNA: TGCGCCAGCAGCCAGCTGATGGGAGGGGGCTACACCTTC

J gene: TRBJ1-1
D gene: TRBD1
V gene: TRBV11-2
clone size: .
CDR3 protein: CASSRLGRGITNTEAFF
CDR3 DNA: TGTGCCAGCAGCCGCCTGGGCAGGGGGATTACGAACACTGAAGCTTTCTTT

J gene: TRBJ2-3
D gene: .
V gene: TRBV14
clone size: .
CDR3 protein: CASSQWDTVPNTQYF
CDR3 DNA: TGTGCCAGCAGCCAGTGGGACACCGTGCCGAATACGCAGTATTTT

J gene: TRBJ1-2
D gene: TRBD1
V gene: TRBV4-3
clone size: .
CDR3 protein: CASSGDSEAYGYTF
CDR3 DNA: TGCGCCAGCAGCGGGGACAGTGAGGCCTATGGCTACACCTTC

J gene: TRBJ1-1
D gene: .
V gene: TRBV2
clone size: .
CDR3 protein: CASRPTVNTEAFF
CDR3 DNA: TGTGCCAGCAGGCCGACAGTCAACACTGAAGCTTTCTTT

J gene: TRBJ2-2
D gene: .
V gene: TRBV7-9
clone size: .
CDR3 protein: CASSLRTPTTGELFF
CDR3 DNA: TGTGCCAGCAGCCTACGAACTCCAACCACCGGGGAGCTGTTTTTT

J gene: TRBJ1-6
D gene: .
V gene: TRBV6-5
clone size: .
CDR3 protein: CASSYRGRNSPLHF
CDR3 DNA: TGTGCCAGCAGTTACAGAGGGAGAAATTCACCCCTCCACTTT

J gene: TRBJ1-1
D gene: .
V gene: TRBV6-4
clone size: .
CDR3 protein: CASSTLTENTEAFF
CDR3 DNA: TGTGCCAGCAGCACACTGACAGAAAACACTGAAGCTTTCTTT

J gene: TRBJ1-1
D gene: .
V gene: TRBV6-5
clone size: .
CDR3 protein: CAVGAANTEAFF
CDR3 DNA: TGTGCCGTGGGTGCGGCGAACACTGAAGCTTTCTTT

J gene: TRBJ2-3
D gene: .
V gene: TRBV2
clone size: .
CDR3 protein: CASSEQGGSDTQYF
CDR3 DNA: TGTGCCAGCAGTGAGCAGGGAGGTTCAGATACGCAGTATTTT

J gene: TRBJ2-1
D gene: TRBD2
V gene: TRBV6-2/TRBV6-3
clone size: .
CDR3 protein: CASSYWGPRGDEQFF
CDR3 DNA: TGTGCCAGCAGTTACTGGGGGCCGCGGGGGGATGAGCAGTTCTTC

J gene: TRBJ1-2
D gene: .
V gene: TRBV6-6
clone size: .
CDR3 protein: CASSYLDSLQGYTF
CDR3 DNA: TGTGCCAGCAGTTACCTAGACTCCTTACAAGGCTACACCTTC

J gene: TRBJ1-2
D gene: .
V gene: TRBV5-4
clone size: .
CDR3 protein: CASSLPGHFYGYTF
CDR3 DNA: TGTGCCAGCAGCCTGCCGGGACACTTCTATGGCTACACCTTC

J gene: TRBJ2-2
D gene: .
V gene: TRBV11-2
clone size: .
CDR3 protein: CASSSPRAGELFF
CDR3 DNA: TGTGCCAGCAGCTCCCCGAGGGCCGGGGAGCTGTTTTTT

J gene: TRBJ1-1
D gene: TRBD1
V gene: TRBV5-5
clone size: .
CDR3 protein: CASSSPDRVGTEAFF
CDR3 DNA: TGTGCCAGCAGCTCCCCCGACAGGGTTGGCACTGAAGCTTTCTTT

J gene: TRBJ2-2
D gene: TRBD1
V gene: TRBV5-1
clone size: once
CDR3 protein: CASRPQGELTGELFF
CDR3 DNA: TGCGCCAGCAGACCCCAGGGGGAGTTAACCGGGGAGCTGTTTTTT

J gene: TRBJ2-5
D gene: TRBD1
V gene: TRBV28
clone size: .
CDR3 protein: CASRTGQGYQETQYF
CDR3 DNA: TGTGCCAGCAGAACGGGACAGGGGTACCAAGAGACCCAGTACTTC

J gene: TRBJ2-3
D gene: TRBD2
V gene: TRBV6-5
clone size: .
CDR3 protein: CASTHAGGAVDTQYF
CDR3 DNA: TGTGCCAGCACCCACGCCGGGGGGGCCGTGGATACGCAGTATTTT

J gene: TRBJ2-1
D gene: .
V gene: TRBV6-6
clone size: once
CDR3 protein: CASSYSAEQFF
CDR3 DNA: TGTGCCAGCAGTTACTCGGCAGAGCAGTTCTTC

J gene: TRBJ1-5
D gene: TRBD1
V gene: TRBV6-2/TRBV6-3
clone size: few
CDR3 protein: CASSYHGTDLELQPQHF
CDR3 DNA: TGTGCCAGCAGTTACCACGGGACAGATCTAGAGTTACAGCCCCAGCATTTT

J gene: TRBJ2-1
D gene: TRBD1
V gene: TRBV13
clone size: .
CDR3 protein: CASSLGTGSYNEQFF
CDR3 DNA: TGTGCCAGCAGCTTGGGGACAGGGTCCTACAATGAGCAGTTCTTC

J gene: TRBJ1-5
D gene: .
V gene: TRBV15
clone size: .
CDR3 protein: CATSIPGTLSNQPQHF
CDR3 DNA: TGTGCCACCAGCATTCCGGGGACACTCAGCAATCAGCCCCAGCATTTT

J gene: TRBJ1-5
D gene: TRBD1
V gene: TRBV7-8
clone size: .
CDR3 protein: CASSRGQAKVPGQPQHF
CDR3 DNA: TGTGCCAGCAGCCGGGGACAGGCAAAGGTCCCTGGGCAGCCCCAGCATTTT

J gene: TRBJ1-2
D gene: .
V gene: TRBV15
clone size: .
CDR3 protein: CATRSGFYGYTF
CDR3 DNA: TGTGCCACCAGGAGCGGCTTCTATGGCTACACCTTC